Shown below are 9 T cell receptor beta chains from a single sample sequenced in a study of blood T cells in healthy people across ages. Combining a sample-barcoded 5' primer with a J-beta primer mix, a second PCR ran for 7 to 11 cycles. TCRdb re-analysed the 5' RACE reads in MiXCR, keeping a single row per CDR3 protein. In the table there are more than 750,000 distinct CDR3 sequences, roughly 28% of which are singletons. This sample also appeared in a second study, on T cells of mothers and their children.

Sequenced material: blood. These receptors all come from a woman in her forties in good health.

This clonotype was seen a handful of times. V and J are TRBV4-2 and TRBJ2-1; TRBD2 agrees at 8 bases. The CDR3 is 13 amino acids. The germline V gene has CDR1 LGHNA and CDR2 YNFKEQ. V trimming: 1 base; J trimming: 8 bases; junction bases outside the gene matches: 1. CDR3 nucleotide sequence: TGTGCCAGCAGCCAAGCGGGAGGGGATGAGCAGTTCTTC. Protein sequence: CASSQAGGDEQFF.

This clonotype has just a few counts. V gene TRBV14 combines with J gene TRBJ1-2, with a possible D match to TRBD1 (5 bases). The V gene lost 4 bases and the J gene lost 0 bases, with 21 bases spanning the gap. There are 18 residues in the CDR3. Germline CDR1 reads SGHDN; CDR2 reads FVKESK. CDR3 nucleotide sequence: TGTGCCAGCAGCCCGGGGCGCGGGACCGCACAAACTAACTATGGCTACACCTTC. This translates into CASSPGRGTAQTNYGYTF. Together with reference TRBV14 and TRBJ1-2, the CDR3 gives the full variable domain: EAGVTQFPSHSVIEKGQTVTLRCDPISGHDNLYWYRRVMGKEIKFLLHFVKESKQDESGMPNNRFLAERTGGTYSTLKVQPAELEDSGVYFCASSPGRGTAQTNYGYTFGSGTRLTVV.

The chain uses TRBV21-1 and TRBJ2-7; the DNA was not used to check the table's D call, TRBD2. TRBV21-1 is marked as a pseudogene. The CDR3 spans 14 residues. The CDR3 spells CASRATSGSYEQYF. In DNA form, the CDR3 reads TGTGCCAGCAGGGCGACTAGCGGTTCCTACGAGCAGTACTTC.

The chain joins TRBV5-1 to TRBJ1-2, with a weak D call TRBD1 (5 bases). The V gene lost 1 base and the J gene lost 7 bases, with 11 bases spanning the gap. The CDR3 is made up of 13 amino acids. Per the germline V gene, CDR1 is SGHRS and CDR2 is YFSETQ. For the CDR3, the DNA is TGCGCCAGCAGCTTGAGCAGGGACGGTGGCTACACCTTC. Amino acids: CASSLSRDGGYTF.

Of note for this clonotype: This clone may be a read error of a much larger clone one base away. CDR3 in amino acids: CAGSLFALEGEKLFF. The CDR3 bases are TGTGCCGGCAGCTTATTTGCCCTGGAGGGTGAAAAACTGTTTTTT. V usage is TRBV13 and J usage is TRBJ1-4; D is uncertain. This CDR3 region has 15 residues. The germline gives CDR1 PRHDT, CDR2 FYEKMQ (reference sequence).

This clonotype was recorded many times. This chain connects TRBV12-3 or TRBV12-4 to TRBJ2-1, with 7 positions matching TRBD2. The CDR3 has 16 amino acids. Trimming at V came to 5 bases and at J to 6 bases, leaving 13 bases not matched to a gene. The CDR3 sequence: CASSLRGGNVGNEQFF. For the CDR3, the DNA is TGTGCCAGCAGTCTAAGGGGAGGGAACGTAGGCAATGAGCAGTTCTTC.

This clonotype was counted only a few times. The rearrangement joins TRBV20-1 to TRBJ2-5; 8 positions match TRBD2. Germline-derived CDR1 and CDR2 are DFQATT and SNEGSKA (reference sequence). The CDR3 totals 15 residues. Trimming cost V 8 bases and J 1 base; bases outside gene matches: 12. The CDR3, as DNA: TGCAGTACGAGGGCCCCGGGGGGGGCCCAAGAGACCCAGTACTTC. Its protein product is CSTRAPGGAQETQYF.

This clonotype was detected many times. CDR3 in amino acids: CASTPRAREDLYF. The CDR3 DNA reads TGTGCCAGCACACCTCGTGCGCGGGAGGATCTGTACTTC. The chain couples TRBV7-2 to TRBJ2-7; TRBD2 matches at 8 bases. Losses at the gene ends were 7 bases for V and 12 bases for J; bases not matched to a gene: 14. This CDR3 region has 13 residues. In germline, CDR1 is SGHTA, CDR2 FQGNSA.

This clonotype has ten or more counts. The rearrangement joins TRBV14 to TRBJ2-7; 7 bases map to TRBD1. The CDR3 extends over 13 amino acids. CDR1 and CDR2 from the germline V gene are SGHDN and FVKESK. J was trimmed by 6 bases and V by 3 bases; bases with no gene match: 5. CDR3: CASSQDRRGEQYF. CDR3 nucleotides: TGTGCCAGCAGCCAGGACAGGAGAGGCGAGCAGTACTTC.